This T cell receptor beta chain was recorded in a study of early stage breast cancer tumors. Generated by immunoSEQ multiplex PCR, the TCRdb table keeps only in-frame clones and is missing some. In the table there are 60,000 to 75,000 clones, approximately 80% of which are singletons. CDR1 and CDR2 from the germline V gene are MDHEN and SYDVKM. This CDR3 is built from 17 residues. Trimming stripped 0 bases from V and 0 bases from J, with 12 bases between. Sequenced input: blood. V usage is TRBV28 and J usage is TRBJ1-3; D gene unclear. The sequence was collected from a person aged 40 to 50 with breast cancer. CDR3 residues: CASSLWGLVDSGNTIYF. In DNA form, the CDR3 reads TGTGCCAGCAGTTTATGGGGCCTCGTTGACTCTGGAAACACCATATATTTT. Filled out from reference TRBV28 and TRBJ1-3, the complete variable domain reads DVKVTQSSRYLVKRTGEKVFLECVQDMDHENMFWYRQDPGLGLRLIYFSYDVKMKEKGDIPEGYSVSREKKERFSLILESASTNQTSMYLCASSLWGLVDSGNTIYFGEGSWLTVV.